These 8 T cell receptor beta chains were all obtained from the same sample, sequenced in a study of early T cells in non-severe SARS-CoV-2 infection. Using its own MiXCR run on the 5' RACE reads, TCRdb lists one record per CDR3 protein. The sample shows fewer than 35,000 distinct CDR3 sequences, under 6.5% of them seen only once. Material: whole blood. These receptors were collected from an adult who was a healthcare worker with PCR-confirmed SARS-CoV-2 infection or an uninfected control (not recorded which).

This clonotype was counted many times. This chain links TRBV7-9 with TRBJ2-7, with 8 bases identical to TRBD2. The CDR3 loop spans 13 amino acids. Losses at the gene ends were 8 bases for V and 3 bases for J; bases not matched to a gene: 6. CDR1 is SEHNR, CDR2 FQNEAQ, per germline (reference sequence). CDR3 sequence (DNA): TGTGCCAGCCTGGCAGCGGGGGACTACGAGCAGTACTTC. It encodes CASLAAGDYEQYF. Full variable domain (rest looked up from reference TRBV7-9 and TRBJ2-7): DTGVSQNPRHKITKRGQNVTFRCDPISEHNRLYWYRQTLGQGPEFLTYFQNEAQLEKSRLLSDRFSAERPKGSFSTLEIQRTEQGDSAMYLCASLAAGDYEQYFGPGTRLTVT.

This clonotype was found many times. The chain links TRBV10-3 to TRBJ1-5, with D possibly matching TRBD1 (5 bases). Looked up from germline, CDR1 is ENHRY and CDR2 is SYGVKD. This CDR3 spans 13 amino acids. The V end lost 6 bases, the J end lost 5 bases, and 11 bases lay between the germline ends. This CDR3 is CAIREGADQPQHF. Here the CDR3 DNA reads TGTGCCATCAGGGAAGGGGCAGATCAGCCCCAGCATTTT.

The DNA of the CDR3 is TGTGCCAGCAGTCAGACCTCCGGAGGATCCTACGAGCAGTACTTC. This sequence encodes CASSQTSGGSYEQYF. The V call is TRBV6-2 or TRBV6-3, the J call TRBJ2-7, with D possibly matching TRBD2 (5 bases). The germline V gene has CDR1 MNHEY and CDR2 SVGEGT. This CDR3 is 15 amino acids long. With 5 bases removed from V and 1 base from J, the gap between germline ends came to 15 bases.

In this sample, this clonotype turned up many times. The gene calls are TRBV4-3 and TRBJ2-3; D remains ambiguous. Germline lookup yields CDR1 LGHNA and CDR2 YSLEER. This CDR3 contains 14 residues. V gave up 1 base and J gave up 3 bases, with 8 bases separating them. This chain's CDR3 is CASSQVRTTDTQYF. CDR3 bases: TGCGCCAGCAGCCAAGTGCGGACGACAGATACGCAGTATTTT.

Many counts were recorded for this clonotype. The chain uses TRBV12-3 or TRBV12-4 and TRBJ1-1; no clear D gene. V was cut by 5 bases and J by 0 bases, with 10 bases left in between. CDR3 size: 14 residues. CDR3 region: CASSPGGMNTEAFF. The CDR3 DNA reads TGTGCCAGCAGTCCCGGAGGGATGAACACTGAAGCTTTCTTT.

This clonotype showed up just a few times. This rearrangement joins TRBV27 to TRBJ1-5; D unresolved. The CDR3 loop spans 14 amino acids. The germline CDR1 and CDR2 sequences are MNHEY and SMNVEV (reference sequence). Trimming pared 6 bases from V and 2 bases from J, leaving 11 bases between. Here the CDR3 reads CASSNGEGNQPQHF. CDR3 sequence (DNA): TGTGCCAGCAGCAACGGAGAGGGCAATCAGCCCCAGCATTTT.

This clonotype showed up many times. The gene calls are TRBV10-1 and TRBJ1-2, with TRBD1 identical over 7 bases. J was trimmed by 2 bases and V by 7 bases; bases with no gene match: 7. Germline loops: CDR1 WNHNN, CDR2 SYGVQD (reference sequence). CDR3 length equals 14 residues. The DNA for the CDR3 is TGCGCCAGCACTCAGACAGGGAGGAACTATGGCTACACCTTC. This encodes CASTQTGRNYGYTF.

This clonotype appeared many times. The CDR3 spells CASGTSDTDTQYF. CDR3 DNA: TGTGCCAGCGGGACTAGCGACACAGATACGCAGTATTTT. The chain joins TRBV6-6 to TRBJ2-3; TRBD2 matches at 10 bases. This CDR3 has 13 amino acids. Unmatched junction bases numbered 1, after V lost 8 bases and J lost 2 bases. Looked up from germline, CDR1 is MNHNY and CDR2 is SVGAGI (reference sequence).